The TCR beta chain described here comes from a study of T cell responses to AZD1222 COVID-19 vaccine. Overall study: Second-dose timings of about 4 or about 12 weeks were pooled. Whole-study results and caveats: Only after the peak T cell response were repertoires sampled. The donor cohort was predominantly white British with a female majority, and clonal diversity may have been underestimated. Among AZD1222 vaccinees, only 5 to 7 were seropositive at baseline.

Here immunoSEQ multiplex PCR was the method, and the copy in TCRdb shows in-frame clones only, minus some. The sample yields 95,000 to 150,000 clones, about 91% seen once. Of note for this clone: The antigen is not known.

Unmatched junction bases numbered 2, after V lost 5 bases and J lost 0 bases. The CDR3 spans 14 residues. Germline V gene sequence: CDR1 SGHDN, CDR2 FVKESK. The receptor was isolated from an adult in good health. The sequences come from peripheral blood, collected on day 0 of AZD1222 vaccination. This chain connects TRBV14 to TRBJ1-2; 8 bases line up with TRBD1. The CDR3 reads CASSGQGANYGYTF. The CDR3 DNA sequence: TGTGCCAGCAGCGGACAGGGAGCTAACTATGGCTACACCTTC.